The clone carrying this T cell receptor beta chain was observed at least ten times. The target antigen is unknown. Individual cDNA molecules received unique molecular identifiers. One entry per CDR3 protein results from TCRdb running MiXCR on the 5' RACE reads. The sample holds roughly 34,000 distinct CDR3 sequences, 4.5% to 5% seen once. The CDR3 is made up of 17 amino acids. Trimming removed 2 bases from V and 0 bases from J, with 14 bases in between. Germline V CDR1 and CDR2: MNHEY, SVGAGI. The source of the sample is a study of early T cells in non-severe SARS-CoV-2 infection. Study background: Sequencing of bulk RNA from unsorted whole blood was done, without chain pairing. Notes on the study in general: Matching against VDJdb likely underestimated virus-specific expansions, favoring anti-spike CD8.

Sequenced input: whole blood. The TCR was taken from an adult who was a healthcare worker with PCR-confirmed SARS-CoV-2 infection or an uninfected control (not recorded which). The V call is TRBV6-5, the J call TRBJ1-3; the D gene is possibly TRBD1 (6 bases). Here the CDR3 reads CASSYKWGPSSGNTIYF. The CDR3 region has the DNA TGTGCCAGCAGTTACAAGTGGGGGCCCAGCTCTGGAAACACCATATATTTT.